These 11 T cell receptor beta chains were sequenced from one sample in a study of T cells after yellow fever vaccination. MiXCR, applied by TCRdb to the 5' RACE reads, yields one record per CDR3 protein. The sample includes 300,000 to 350,000 distinct CDR3 sequences, about 10% of them seen just once. Sample: CD4+ T cells sorted from PBMCs, taken 45 days after the yellow fever booster vaccination. These receptors originate from a man between 18 and 29 years old who received the YFV17D yellow fever vaccine.

This clonotype appeared a few times. The chain recombines TRBV6-2 or TRBV6-3 with TRBJ2-7; TRBD2 aligns across 10 bases. Germline values: CDR1 MNHEY, CDR2 SVGEGT. The CDR3 runs to 14 residues. With V trimmed by 5 bases and J by 5 bases, 6 bases remained unmatched. The CDR3: CASSPSGGADEQYF. In nucleotides, the CDR3 is TGTGCCAGCAGTCCGAGCGGGGGGGCCGACGAGCAGTACTTC.

This clonotype has just a few counts. The genes are TRBV2 and TRBJ1-1, with no clear D. Germline CDR1 and CDR2: SNHLY and FYNNEI. The CDR3 has 13 residues. The germline V and J ends were trimmed by 3 bases and 10 bases, with 15 bases remaining between them. CDR3 DNA: TGTGCCAGCAGTGAGGAAACCCAAATGGGAGCTTTCTTT. Protein sequence: CASSEETQMGAFF.

This clonotype was observed many times. The V gene is TRBV5-1, the J gene TRBJ2-7; 7 bases agree with TRBD1. V was pared by 4 bases and J by 6 bases, with 7 bases of the junction left unmatched. Germline CDR1 and CDR2: SGHRS and YFSETQ. CDR3 length equals 13 residues. CDR3 in DNA: TGCGCCAGCAGCAGGTCTTGGGACAGCGAGCAGTACTTC. Its translation is CASSRSWDSEQYF.

V is TRBV15 and J is TRBJ1-1, with D hard to call. The CDR3 totals 13 residues. V was trimmed by 7 bases and J by 1 base, leaving 10 bases between them. Germline V gives CDR1 LNHNV, CDR2 YYDKDF (reference sequence). The DNA for the CDR3 is TGTGCCACCACCCGACCTCCGAACACTGAAGCTTTCTTT. Translating gives CATTRPPNTEAFF.

This clonotype has only a few counts. The chain is built from TRBV3-1 and TRBJ2-2, with 8 bases identical to TRBD2. The junction had 10 bases not matched to a gene; V was cut back by 1 base and J by 6 bases. Germline lookup yields CDR1 LGHDT and CDR2 YNNKEL (reference sequence). The CDR3 consists of 17 residues. The CDR3 reads CASSQGSRTSSAGELFF. In DNA form, the CDR3 reads TGTGCCAGCAGCCAAGGATCGAGGACTAGCAGCGCCGGGGAGCTGTTTTTT.

This clonotype turned up a few times. The CDR3 DNA is TGTGCCAGCAGTCGGACTGCCCTAGAGACCCAGTACTTC. As protein: CASSRTALETQYF. The J gene is TRBJ2-5, the V gene TRBV6-2 or TRBV6-3; possibly TRBD2 for D (5 bases). Looked up from germline, CDR1 is MNHEY and CDR2 is SVGEGT. This CDR3 comprises 13 residues. The germline V and J ends were trimmed by 5 bases and 4 bases, with 11 bases remaining between them.

This clonotype was observed at least ten times. The chain has TRBV11-2 and TRBJ2-3, with D possibly being TRBD1 (6 bases). Trimming took off 3 bases at V and 2 bases at J, with 12 bases between the two ends. Germline V CDR1 and CDR2: SGHAT, FQNNGV. This CDR3 spans 15 amino acids. Here the CDR3 reads CASSLLGASTDTQYF. DNA for the CDR3: TGTGCCAGCAGCTTGTTGGGGGCGTCCACAGATACGCAGTATTTT.

V is TRBV7-9 and J is TRBJ1-2; 7 bases fit TRBD1. Trimming removed 4 bases from V and 8 bases from J; junction bases left unmatched: 7. This CDR3 has 13 amino acids. CDR1 and CDR2 (germline): SEHNR, FQNEAQ (reference sequence). CDR3 in amino acids: CASSYRGGDGYTF. In DNA, the CDR3 is TGTGCCAGCAGCTACAGGGGCGGGGACGGCTACACCTTC.

This clonotype showed up many times. This chain links TRBV20-1 with TRBJ1-2; TRBD1 might be the D (5 bases). V was cut by 6 bases and J by 0 bases, with 23 bases left in between. The V gene's germline CDR1 is DFQATT and CDR2 SNEGSKA (reference sequence). The CDR3 runs to 17 residues. The CDR3 region is CSATTFSGQLTNYGYTF. For the CDR3, the DNA is TGCAGTGCGACCACCTTTAGCGGACAACTTACTAACTATGGCTACACCTTC.

V gene TRBV7-9 combines with J gene TRBJ1-2; a possible D gene is TRBD1 (6 bases). V shed 6 bases and J shed 9 bases, with 17 bases lying between them. From germline, CDR1 is SEHNR and CDR2 FQNEAQ (reference sequence). The CDR3 runs to 13 residues. CDR3 sequence (DNA): TGTGCCAGCAGTTCAACAGGGACTCGGAGCTACACCTTC. It translates to CASSSTGTRSYTF.

This clonotype appeared a few times. The chain carries TRBV5-1 and TRBJ2-6; D may be TRBD1 (6 bases). The germline V and J ends were trimmed by 4 bases and 5 bases, with 22 bases remaining between them. Germline V CDR1 and CDR2: SGHRS, YFSETQ. This CDR3 has 18 residues. CDR3 region: CASSPRTVPWERANVLTF. CDR3 nucleotides: TGCGCCAGCAGCCCACGGACAGTCCCTTGGGAAAGGGCCAACGTCCTGACTTTC. The entire variable domain, with the rest obtained from reference TRBV5-1 and TRBJ2-6, is as follows: KAGVTQTPRYLIKTRGQQVTLSCSPISGHRSVSWYQQTPGQGLQFLFEYFSETQRNKGNFPGRFSGRQFSNSRSEMNVSTLELGDSALYLCASSPRTVPWERANVLTFGAGSRLTVL.